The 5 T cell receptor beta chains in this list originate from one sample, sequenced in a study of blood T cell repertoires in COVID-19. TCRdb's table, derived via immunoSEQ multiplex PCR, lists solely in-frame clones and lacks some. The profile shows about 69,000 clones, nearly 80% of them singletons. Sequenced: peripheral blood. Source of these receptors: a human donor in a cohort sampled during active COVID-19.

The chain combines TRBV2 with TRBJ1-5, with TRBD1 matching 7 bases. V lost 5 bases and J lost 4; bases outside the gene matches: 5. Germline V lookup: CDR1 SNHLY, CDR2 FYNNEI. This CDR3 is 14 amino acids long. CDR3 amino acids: CASSFDRVNQPQHF. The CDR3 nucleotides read TGTGCCAGCAGTTTCGACAGGGTTAATCAGCCCCAGCATTTT.

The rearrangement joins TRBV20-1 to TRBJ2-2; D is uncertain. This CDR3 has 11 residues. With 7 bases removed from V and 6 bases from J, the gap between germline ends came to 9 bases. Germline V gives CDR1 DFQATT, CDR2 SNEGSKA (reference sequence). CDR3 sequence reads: CSVYSSGELFF. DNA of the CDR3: TGCAGTGTATACTCATCCGGGGAGCTGTTTTTT.

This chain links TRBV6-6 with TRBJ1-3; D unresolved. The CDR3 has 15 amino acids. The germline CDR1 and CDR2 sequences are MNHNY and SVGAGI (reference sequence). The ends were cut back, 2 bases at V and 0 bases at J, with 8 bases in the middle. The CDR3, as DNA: TGTGCCAGCAGTTACCTGGCCGACTCTGGAAACACCATATATTTT. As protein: CASSYLADSGNTIYF.

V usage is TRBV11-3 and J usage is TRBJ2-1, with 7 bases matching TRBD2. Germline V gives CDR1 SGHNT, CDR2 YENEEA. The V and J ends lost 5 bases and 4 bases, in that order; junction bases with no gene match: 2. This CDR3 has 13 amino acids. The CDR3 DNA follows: TGTGCCAGCAGCGGGGGGGTTTACAATGAGCAGTTCTTC. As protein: CASSGGVYNEQFF.

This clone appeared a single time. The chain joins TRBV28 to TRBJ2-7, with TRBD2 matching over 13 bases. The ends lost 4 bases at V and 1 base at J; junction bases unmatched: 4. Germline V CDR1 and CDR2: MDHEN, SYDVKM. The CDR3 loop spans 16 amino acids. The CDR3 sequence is CASSSWTSGRSYEQYF. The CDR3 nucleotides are TGTGCCAGCAGTTCATGGACTAGCGGGAGATCCTACGAGCAGTACTTC. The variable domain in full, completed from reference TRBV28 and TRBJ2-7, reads DVKVTQSSRYLVKRTGEKVFLECVQDMDHENMFWYRQDPGLGLRLIYFSYDVKMKEKGDIPEGYSVSREKKERFSLILESASTNQTSMYLCASSSWTSGRSYEQYFGPGTRLTVT.